Listed here are 12 T cell receptor beta chains from one sample, sequenced in a study of response to subunit inactivated influenza vaccine. MiXCR was run by TCRdb on the RT-PCR reads, yielding one entry per CDR3 protein. Among hundreds of thousands of distinct CDR3 sequences, around 18% were seen once, and the ten largest hold under 13%. The specimen comprised PBMCs from blood, sampled 5 to 6 days after vaccination. All receptors come from a man aged 50-60 years who received an inactivated influenza vaccine.

The gene calls are TRBV20-1 and TRBJ1-5; 8 nucleotides match TRBD1. After removal of 0 bases from V and 1 base from J, the junction contained 2 bases not matched to a gene. The CDR3 length is 15 residues. Looked up from germline, CDR1 is DFQATT and CDR2 is SNEGSKA (reference sequence). The CDR3 loop reads CSAREDRVSNQPQHF. DNA for the CDR3: TGCAGTGCTAGAGAGGACAGGGTGAGCAATCAGCCCCAGCATTTT.

This clonotype was picked up a small number of times. The chain links TRBV20-1 to TRBJ2-2; 9 bases are shared with TRBD2. J lost 7 bases, V lost 4 bases, and 13 bases had no gene match. Germline V gene lookup returns CDR1 DFQATT and CDR2 SNEGSKA (reference sequence). The CDR3 loop spans 16 amino acids. Here the CDR3 reads CSATLWAGGPGGELFF. CDR3 coding DNA: TGCAGTGCTACCCTTTGGGCGGGGGGGCCGGGCGGGGAGCTGTTTTTT.

This clonotype came up many times. One end of the junction is discordant with germline, which a read error may explain. The chain carries TRBV5-1 and TRBJ2-3; D is perhaps TRBD2 (6 bases). This CDR3 is 13 amino acids long. Germline V gives CDR1 SGHRS, CDR2 YFSETQ. The CDR3 region is CASSLGTADTQYF. The CDR3 coding sequence is TGTGCCAGCAGCTTAGGGACTGCAGATACGCAGTATTTT.

The chain carries TRBV20-1 and TRBJ2-1; D may be TRBD1 or TRBD2 (5 bases each). This CDR3 has 16 residues. The germline V gene encodes CDR1 DFQATT and CDR2 SNEGSKA (reference sequence). The ends were cut back, 0 bases at V and 1 base at J, with 13 bases in the middle. The CDR3 bases are TGCAGTGCTAGAGAAGTACGGGGCTCTTCCTACAATGAGCAGTTCTTC. Its protein product is CSAREVRGSSYNEQFF.

V is TRBV5-1 and J is TRBJ2-2; D remains ambiguous. Looked up from germline, CDR1 is SGHRS and CDR2 is YFSETQ. Deletions cut 0 bases from V and 4 bases from J, with 13 bases between. The CDR3 sequence is 16 residues long. CDR3 protein: CASSLVAPPVTGELFF. The CDR3 DNA follows: TGCGCCAGCAGCTTGGTGGCTCCACCTGTCACCGGGGAGCTGTTTTTT. The whole variable domain, filled in from reference TRBV5-1 and TRBJ2-2, reads KAGVTQTPRYLIKTRGQQVTLSCSPISGHRSVSWYQQTPGQGLQFLFEYFSETQRNKGNFPGRFSGRQFSNSRSEMNVSTLELGDSALYLCASSLVAPPVTGELFFGEGSRLTVL.

A few counts support this clonotype. The chain links TRBV10-3 to TRBJ1-2; D is possibly TRBD1 (5 bases). This CDR3 region has 13 residues. V shed 9 bases and J shed 2 bases, with 13 bases lying between them. Germline lookup yields CDR1 ENHRY and CDR2 SYGVKD. CDR3 protein: CAIGGVQNYGYTF. The DNA of the CDR3 is TGTGCCATAGGAGGGGTTCAGAACTATGGCTACACCTTC.

This clonotype was observed a handful of times. The chain combines TRBV7-6 with TRBJ2-4; D is possibly TRBD2 (5 bases). Trimming took 0 bases from V and 1 from J, leaving 13 bases between them. Germline-derived CDR1 and CDR2 are SGHVS and FNYEAQ. The CDR3 spans 17 residues. CDR3 DNA: TGTGCCAGCAGCTTAGCTGAGGGTAGGGCGGCCAAAAACATTCAGTACTTC. It specifies CASSLAEGRAAKNIQYF.

This clonotype was detected a few times. The V and J genes are TRBV5-5 and TRBJ2-2; D gene uncertain. Germline loops: CDR1 SGHKS, CDR2 YYEKEE (reference sequence). Trimming cost V 1 base and J 0 bases, with 7 bases left between them. There are 15 residues in the CDR3. CDR3 amino acids: CASSLSRPNTGELFF. CDR3 nucleotides: TGTGCCAGCAGCTTGTCCAGGCCGAACACCGGGGAGCTGTTTTTT.

This chain links TRBV3-1 with TRBJ1-1, with a possible D match to TRBD1 (6 bases). CDR3 length: 14 residues. Germline CDR1 and CDR2: LGHDT and YNNKEL (reference sequence). The V gene lost 6 bases and the J gene lost 0 bases, with 11 bases spanning the gap. The CDR3 spells CASRHRDMNTEAFF. The CDR3 DNA reads TGTGCCAGCAGACACAGGGACATGAACACTGAAGCTTTCTTT. The whole variable domain, filled in from reference TRBV3-1 and TRBJ1-1, reads DTAVSQTPKYLVTQMGNDKSIKCEQNLGHDTMYWYKQDSKKFLKIMFSYNNKELIINETVPNRFSPKSPDKAHLNLHINSLELGDSAVYFCASRHRDMNTEAFFGQGTRLTVV.

This clonotype was observed a few times. The chain uses TRBV5-6 and TRBJ2-3; TRBD2 aligns across 7 bases. Trimming took 4 bases from V and 3 from J; bases not matched to a gene: 5. CDR3 length: 14 residues. The V gene's germline CDR1 is SGHDT and CDR2 YYEEEE. For the CDR3, the DNA is TGTGCCAGCAGCGCACTAGCGAAAACAGATACGCAGTATTTT. It is translated as CASSALAKTDTQYF.

The rearrangement links TRBV5-1 to TRBJ2-7; D might be TRBD1 (6 bases). The ends were cut back, 1 base at V and 6 bases at J, with 11 bases in the middle. The germline V gene has CDR1 SGHRS and CDR2 YFSETQ. CDR3 length: 13 amino acids. For the CDR3, the DNA is TGCGCCAGCAGCTTGTCTACAGGGTTCGAGCAGTACTTC. Translated: CASSLSTGFEQYF. Full variable domain (outside the CDR3, taken from reference TRBV5-1 and TRBJ2-7): KAGVTQTPRYLIKTRGQQVTLSCSPISGHRSVSWYQQTPGQGLQFLFEYFSETQRNKGNFPGRFSGRQFSNSRSEMNVSTLELGDSALYLCASSLSTGFEQYFGPGTRLTVT.

J is TRBJ2-3 and V is TRBV10-3; D unresolved. The CDR3 loop spans 14 amino acids. Per the germline V gene, CDR1 is ENHRY and CDR2 is SYGVKD. Trimming took 2 bases from V and 2 from J, leaving 8 bases between them. CDR3 amino acids: CAISETEDTDTQYF. In nucleotides, the CDR3 is TGTGCCATCAGTGAGACAGAGGACACAGATACGCAGTATTTT.